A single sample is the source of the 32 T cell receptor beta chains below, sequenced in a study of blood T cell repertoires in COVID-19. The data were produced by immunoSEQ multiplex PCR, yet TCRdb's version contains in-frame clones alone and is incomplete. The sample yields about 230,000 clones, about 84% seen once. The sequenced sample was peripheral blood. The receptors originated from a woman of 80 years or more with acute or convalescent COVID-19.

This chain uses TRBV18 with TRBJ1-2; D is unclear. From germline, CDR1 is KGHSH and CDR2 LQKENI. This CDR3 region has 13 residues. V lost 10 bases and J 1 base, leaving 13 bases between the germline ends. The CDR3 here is CATGEAYNYGYTF. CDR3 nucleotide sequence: TGTGCCACCGGGGAGGCTTATAACTATGGCTACACCTTC.

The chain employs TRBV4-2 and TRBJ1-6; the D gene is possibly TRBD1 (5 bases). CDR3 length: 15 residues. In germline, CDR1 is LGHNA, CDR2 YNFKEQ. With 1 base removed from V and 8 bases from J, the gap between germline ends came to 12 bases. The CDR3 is CASSQVTRADSPLHF. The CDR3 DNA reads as TGTGCCAGCAGCCAAGTCACCAGGGCTGATTCACCCCTCCACTTT.

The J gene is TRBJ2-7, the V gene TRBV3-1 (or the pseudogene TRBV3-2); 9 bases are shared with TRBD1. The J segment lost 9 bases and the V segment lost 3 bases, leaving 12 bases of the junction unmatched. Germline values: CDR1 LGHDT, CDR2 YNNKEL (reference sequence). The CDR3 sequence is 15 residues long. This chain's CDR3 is CASSQADRGGSVQYF. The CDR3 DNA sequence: TGTGCCAGCAGCCAGGCGGACAGGGGAGGGTCAGTGCAGTACTTC.

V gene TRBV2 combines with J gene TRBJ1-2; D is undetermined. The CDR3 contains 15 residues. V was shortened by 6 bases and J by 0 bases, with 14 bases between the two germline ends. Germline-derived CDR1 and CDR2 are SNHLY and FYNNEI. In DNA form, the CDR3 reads TGTGCCAGCAGCGCCTACAGAGATTCTAACTATGGCTACACCTTC. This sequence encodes CASSAYRDSNYGYTF.

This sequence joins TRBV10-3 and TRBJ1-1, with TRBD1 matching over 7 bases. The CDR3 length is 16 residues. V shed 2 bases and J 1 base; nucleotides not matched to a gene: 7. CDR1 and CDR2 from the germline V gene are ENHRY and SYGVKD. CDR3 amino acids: CAISEGGQLGNTEAFF. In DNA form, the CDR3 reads TGTGCCATCAGTGAGGGGGGACAGTTGGGGAACACTGAAGCTTTCTTT.

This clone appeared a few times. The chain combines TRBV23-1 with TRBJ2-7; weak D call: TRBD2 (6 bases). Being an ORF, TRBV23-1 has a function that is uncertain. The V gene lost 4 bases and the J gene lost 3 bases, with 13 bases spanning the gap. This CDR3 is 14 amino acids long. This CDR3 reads CASSPRGTCYEQYF. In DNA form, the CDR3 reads TGCGCCAGCAGTCCGCGAGGGACTTGCTACGAGCAGTACTTC.

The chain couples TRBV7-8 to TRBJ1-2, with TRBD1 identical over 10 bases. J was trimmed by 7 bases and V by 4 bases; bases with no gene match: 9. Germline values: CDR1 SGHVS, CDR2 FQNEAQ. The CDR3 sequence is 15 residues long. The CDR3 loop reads CASSYGTGVSSGYTF. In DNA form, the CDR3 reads TGTGCCAGCAGCTATGGGACAGGGGTTTCTTCTGGCTACACCTTC. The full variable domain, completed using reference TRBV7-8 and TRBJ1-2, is GAGVSQSPRYKVAKRGQDVALRCDPISGHVSLFWYQQALGQGPEFLTYFQNEAQLDKSGLPSDRFFAERPEGSVSTLKIQRTQQEDSAVYLCASSYGTGVSSGYTFGSGTRLTVV.

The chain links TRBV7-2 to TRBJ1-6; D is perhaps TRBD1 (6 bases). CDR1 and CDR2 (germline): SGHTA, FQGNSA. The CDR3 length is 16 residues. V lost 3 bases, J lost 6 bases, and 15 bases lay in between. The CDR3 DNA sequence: TGTGCCAGCAGCTTCGGTGGCCCAGGGGCTAATTCACCCCTCCACTTT. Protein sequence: CASSFGGPGANSPLHF.

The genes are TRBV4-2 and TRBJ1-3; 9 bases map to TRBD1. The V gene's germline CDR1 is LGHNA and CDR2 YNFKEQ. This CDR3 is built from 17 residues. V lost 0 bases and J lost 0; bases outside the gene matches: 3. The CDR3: CASSQDQTGGSGNTIYF. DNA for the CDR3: TGTGCCAGCAGCCAAGATCAGACAGGGGGCTCTGGAAACACCATATATTTT.

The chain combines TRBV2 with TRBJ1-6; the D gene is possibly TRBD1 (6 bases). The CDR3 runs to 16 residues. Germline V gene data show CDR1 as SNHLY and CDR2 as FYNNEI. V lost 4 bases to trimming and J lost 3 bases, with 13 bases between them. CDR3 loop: CASSGGGRFYNSPLHF. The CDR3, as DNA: TGTGCCAGCAGTGGGGGGGGGCGTTTCTATAATTCACCCCTCCACTTT.

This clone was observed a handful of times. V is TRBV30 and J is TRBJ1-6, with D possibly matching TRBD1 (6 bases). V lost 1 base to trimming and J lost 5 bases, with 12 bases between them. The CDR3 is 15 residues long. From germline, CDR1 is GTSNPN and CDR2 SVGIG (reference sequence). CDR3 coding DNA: TGTGCCTGGAGTGATGGACAGCTTAATAATTCACCCCTCCACTTT. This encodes CAWSDGQLNNSPLHF.

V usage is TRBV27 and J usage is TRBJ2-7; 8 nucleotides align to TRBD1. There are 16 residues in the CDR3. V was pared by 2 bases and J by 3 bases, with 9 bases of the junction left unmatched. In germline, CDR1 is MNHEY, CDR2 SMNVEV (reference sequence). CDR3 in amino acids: CASSLDPQGAGYEQYF. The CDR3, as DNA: TGTGCCAGCAGTTTAGACCCCCAGGGGGCTGGCTACGAGCAGTACTTC.

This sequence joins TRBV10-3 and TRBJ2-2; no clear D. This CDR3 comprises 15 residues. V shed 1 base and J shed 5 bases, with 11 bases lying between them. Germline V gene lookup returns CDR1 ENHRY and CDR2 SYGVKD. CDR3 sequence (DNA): TGTGCCATCAGTGAGTTGGCTAGTAATACCGGGGAGCTGTTTTTT. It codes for CAISELASNTGELFF.

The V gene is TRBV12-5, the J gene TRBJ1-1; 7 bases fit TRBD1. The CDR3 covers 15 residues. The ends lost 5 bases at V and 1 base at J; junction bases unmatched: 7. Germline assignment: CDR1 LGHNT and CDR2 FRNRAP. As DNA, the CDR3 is TGTGCTAGTGGTAAAGGGGGCACAGGGAACACTGAAGCTTTCTTT. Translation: CASGKGGTGNTEAFF.

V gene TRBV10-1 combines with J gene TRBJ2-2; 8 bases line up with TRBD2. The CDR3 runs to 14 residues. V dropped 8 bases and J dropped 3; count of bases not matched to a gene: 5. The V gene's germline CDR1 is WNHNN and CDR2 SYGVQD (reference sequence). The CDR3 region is CASDTSGYTGELFF. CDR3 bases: TGCGCCAGCGATACTAGCGGTTACACCGGGGAGCTGTTTTTT.

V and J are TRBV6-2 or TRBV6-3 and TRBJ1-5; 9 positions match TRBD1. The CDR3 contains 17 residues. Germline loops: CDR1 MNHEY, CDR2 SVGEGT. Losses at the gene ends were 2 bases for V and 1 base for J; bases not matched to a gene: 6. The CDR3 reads CASSYGPGTGSNQPQHF. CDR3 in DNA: TGTGCCAGCAGTTACGGTCCCGGGACAGGGAGCAATCAGCCCCAGCATTTT.

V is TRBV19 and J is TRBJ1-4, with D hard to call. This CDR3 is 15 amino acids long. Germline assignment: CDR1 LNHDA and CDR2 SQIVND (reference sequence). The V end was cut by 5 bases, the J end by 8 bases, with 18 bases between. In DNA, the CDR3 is TGTGCCAGTAGTGGCGGCCCCAATCCCGTAGAAAAACTGTTTTTT. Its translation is CASSGGPNPVEKLFF.

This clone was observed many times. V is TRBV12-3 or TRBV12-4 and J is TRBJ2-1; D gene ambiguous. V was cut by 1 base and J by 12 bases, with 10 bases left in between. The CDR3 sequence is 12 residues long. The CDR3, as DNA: TGTGCCAGCAGTTTAGGAGGAGTGATGCAGTTCTTC. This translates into CASSLGGVMQFF.

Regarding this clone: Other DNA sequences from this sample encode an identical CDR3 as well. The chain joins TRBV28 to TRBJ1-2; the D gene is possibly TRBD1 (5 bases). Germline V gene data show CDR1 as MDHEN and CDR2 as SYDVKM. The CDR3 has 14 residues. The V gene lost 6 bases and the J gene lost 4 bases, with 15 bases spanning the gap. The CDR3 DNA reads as TGTGCCAGCAGCTGGGGGGATTCCGGCTATGGCTACACCTTC. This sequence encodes CASSWGDSGYGYTF.

The DNA for the CDR3 is TGTGCCAGCAGCCCGGGAAGGGCTAACTATGGCTACACCTTC. This translates into CASSPGRANYGYTF. This chain uses TRBV5-4 with TRBJ1-2; the D is unclear. The germline V gene encodes CDR1 SGHNT and CDR2 YYREEE (reference sequence). Trimming shortened V by 4 bases and J by 0 bases, and 10 bases separated the two germline ends. The CDR3 is 14 residues long.

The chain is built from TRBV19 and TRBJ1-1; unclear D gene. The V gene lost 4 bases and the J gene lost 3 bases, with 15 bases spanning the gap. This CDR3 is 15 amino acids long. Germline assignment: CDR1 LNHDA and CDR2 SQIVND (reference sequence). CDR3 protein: CASSRSWASDTEAFF. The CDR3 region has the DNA TGTGCCAGTAGTAGGTCTTGGGCGTCGGACACTGAAGCTTTCTTT. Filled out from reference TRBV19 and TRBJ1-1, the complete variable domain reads DGGITQSPKYLFRKEGQNVTLSCEQNLNHDAMYWYRQDPGQGLRLIYYSQIVNDFQKGDIAEGYSVSREKKESFPLTVTSAQKNPTAFYLCASSRSWASDTEAFFGQGTRLTVV.

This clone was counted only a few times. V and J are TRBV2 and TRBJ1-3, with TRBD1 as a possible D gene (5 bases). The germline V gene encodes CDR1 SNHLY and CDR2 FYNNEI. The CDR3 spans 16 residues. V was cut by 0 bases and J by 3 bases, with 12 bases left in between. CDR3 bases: TGTGCCAGCAGTGAAGCGGCTTGGGGGGATGGAAACACCATATATTTT. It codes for CASSEAAWGDGNTIYF.

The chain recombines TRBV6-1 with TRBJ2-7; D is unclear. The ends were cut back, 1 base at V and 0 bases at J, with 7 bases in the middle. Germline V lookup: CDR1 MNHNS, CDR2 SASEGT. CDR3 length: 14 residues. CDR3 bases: TGTGCCAGCAGTGAAGGTCGGAGCTCCTACGAGCAGTACTTC. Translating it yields CASSEGRSSYEQYF.

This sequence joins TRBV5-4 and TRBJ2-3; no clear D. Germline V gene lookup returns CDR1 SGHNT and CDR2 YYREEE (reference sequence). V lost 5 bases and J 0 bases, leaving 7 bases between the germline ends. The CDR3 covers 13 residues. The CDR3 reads CASSRYSTDTQYF. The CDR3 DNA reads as TGTGCCAGCAGTCGTTATAGCACAGATACGCAGTATTTT. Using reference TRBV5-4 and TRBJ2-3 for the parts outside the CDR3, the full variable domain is ETGVTQSPTHLIKTRGQQVTLRCSSQSGHNTVSWYQQALGQGPQFIFQYYREEENGRGNFPPRFSGLQFPNYSSELNVNALELDDSALYLCASSRYSTDTQYFGPGTRLTVL.

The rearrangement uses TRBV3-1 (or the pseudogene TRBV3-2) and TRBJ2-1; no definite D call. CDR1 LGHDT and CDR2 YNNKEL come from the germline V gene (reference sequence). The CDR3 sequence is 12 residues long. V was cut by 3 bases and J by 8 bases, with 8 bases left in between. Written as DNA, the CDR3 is TGTGCCAGCAGCCATTCTAGGTATGAGCAGTTCTTC. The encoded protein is CASSHSRYEQFF.

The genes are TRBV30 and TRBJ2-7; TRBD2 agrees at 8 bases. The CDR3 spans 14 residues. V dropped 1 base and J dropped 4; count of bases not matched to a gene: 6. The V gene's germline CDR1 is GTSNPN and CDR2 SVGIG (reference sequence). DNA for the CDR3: TGTGCCTGGAGTGGGAACGGGAGGGGTTACGAGCAGTACTTC. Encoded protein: CAWSGNGRGYEQYF.

CDR3 DNA sequence: TGTGCCAGTACCGGGGGGAAGATTGGCTACACCTTC. Amino acids: CASTGGKIGYTF. The chain employs TRBV19 and TRBJ1-2, with D possibly being TRBD1 (5 bases). This CDR3 has 12 residues. In germline, CDR1 is LNHDA, CDR2 SQIVND (reference sequence). V dropped 7 bases and J dropped 7 bases, with 13 bases sitting between them. Together with reference TRBV19 and TRBJ1-2, the CDR3 gives the full variable domain: DGGITQSPKYLFRKEGQNVTLSCEQNLNHDAMYWYRQDPGQGLRLIYYSQIVNDFQKGDIAEGYSVSREKKESFPLTVTSAQKNPTAFYLCASTGGKIGYTFGSGTRLTVV.

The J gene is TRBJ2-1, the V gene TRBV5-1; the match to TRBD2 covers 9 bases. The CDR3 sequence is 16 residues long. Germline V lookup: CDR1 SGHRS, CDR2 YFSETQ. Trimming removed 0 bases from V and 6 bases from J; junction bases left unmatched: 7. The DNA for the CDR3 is TGCGCCAGCAGCTTGGAGGTTGGAGCGGGAGGCAATGAGCAGTTCTTC. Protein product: CASSLEVGAGGNEQFF.

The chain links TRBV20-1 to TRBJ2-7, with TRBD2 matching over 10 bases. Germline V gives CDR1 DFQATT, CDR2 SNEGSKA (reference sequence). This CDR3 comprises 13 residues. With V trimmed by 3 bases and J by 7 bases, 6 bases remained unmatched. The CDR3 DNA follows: TGCAGTGCTAGTCCTAGCGGGAGAGGGGAGCAGTACTTC. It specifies CSASPSGRGEQYF.

The CDR3 coding sequence is TGTGCCAGCAGCCGGACAGGGGGCTACACCGGGGAGCTGTTTTTT. Its protein is CASSRTGGYTGELFF. The chain carries TRBV7-6 and TRBJ2-2, with 11 bases fitting TRBD1. Trimming at V came to 5 bases and at J to 3 bases, leaving 2 bases not matched to a gene. CDR1 is SGHVS and CDR2 is FNYEAQ in the germline V gene. CDR3 length: 15 residues. Looking up the rest from reference TRBV7-6 and TRBJ2-2 gives the full variable domain: GAGVSQSPRYKVTKRGQDVALRCDPISGHVSLYWYRQALGQGPEFLTYFNYEAQQDKSGLPNDRFSAERPEGSISTLTIQRTEQRDSAMYRCASSRTGGYTGELFFGEGSRLTVL.

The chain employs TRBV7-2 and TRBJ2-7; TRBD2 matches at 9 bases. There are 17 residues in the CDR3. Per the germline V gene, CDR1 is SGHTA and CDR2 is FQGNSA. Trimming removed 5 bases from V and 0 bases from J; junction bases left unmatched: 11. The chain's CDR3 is CASSTGLARGGSYEQYF. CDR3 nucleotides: TGTGCCAGCAGCACGGGACTAGCTCGAGGCGGCTCCTACGAGCAGTACTTC.

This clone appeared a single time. The CDR3 region is CASSPGYSGGEQFF. For the CDR3, the DNA is TGTGCCAGCAGCCCGGGATACTCCGGTGGTGAGCAGTTCTTC. This chain connects TRBV11-2 to TRBJ2-1; D is possibly TRBD2 (5 bases). V was pared by 5 bases and J by 9 bases, with 17 bases between. CDR1 and CDR2 (germline): SGHAT, FQNNGV. This CDR3 has 14 amino acids.